A selection of T cell receptor beta chains follows, all from one sample in a study of regulatory T cells in long-lasting Graves disease. MiXCR was run by TCRdb on the multiplex PCR reads, yielding one entry per CDR3 protein. The sample consists of roughly 450,000 distinct CDR3 sequences, around 22% of them appearing once. The sequences come from peripheral blood mononuclear cells (PBMCs), collected when the disease was refractory, from a patient treated with antithyroid drugs. The receptor set was obtained from a female donor with Graves disease. Each CDR3 is given with its conserved first and last residue. Fields, in order: D gene, J gene, V gene, CDR3 protein. A D gene is named only where the DNA matches it firmly.

>.|TRBJ1-1|TRBV20-1
CSAAGDTEAFF
>.|TRBJ2-2|TRBV19
CASSIGRFTGELFF
>.|TRBJ1-1|TRBV28
CTSRDGGQNTEAFF
>.|TRBJ2-1|TRBV6-2/TRBV6-3
CASSDGGSRNEQFF
>.|TRBJ2-5|TRBV20-1
CSARVRSFQETQYF
>TRBD2|TRBJ2-1|TRBV5-1
CASSLSMGLAYNEQFF
>.|TRBJ1-5|TRBV4-1
CASSHPRQPQHF
>.|TRBJ2-7|TRBV7-9
CASSRESHYEQYF
>TRBD2|TRBJ2-5|TRBV6-2/TRBV6-3
CASSYRKGLAGGGETQYF
>.|TRBJ1-1|TRBV18
CASSTKTGDTEAFF
>.|TRBJ1-5|TRBV7-6
CASSLAADSNQPQHF
>.|TRBJ2-7|TRBV5-1
CASMWDGEYEQYF
>TRBD1|TRBJ1-5|TRBV12-3/TRBV12-4
CASRGTGGGNQPQHF
>.|TRBJ1-3|TRBV7-2
CASSLGGNTIYF
>TRBD1|TRBJ2-7|TRBV3-1
CASSQEGTGWYEQYF
>.|TRBJ1-4|TRBV2
CASESLSNEKLFF